These 11 T cell receptor beta chains originate from one sample sequenced in a study of shared T cell receptors in the human thymus. TCRdb's table, derived via immunoSEQ multiplex PCR, lists solely in-frame clones and lacks some. This table holds some 660,000 clones, over 75% found once. The data were also submitted as part of a second study, on human thymus T cells.

Sequenced material: thymocytes. Receptor source: a boy under three years old with a congenital heart defect.

The chain carries TRBV7-2 and TRBJ2-3; D unresolved. The length of the CDR3 is 12 residues. Germline V lookup: CDR1 SGHTA, CDR2 FQGNSA. Trimming removed 3 bases at V and 4 bases at J, with 5 bases between. CDR3 coding DNA: TGTGCCAGCAGCTTCTATTCAGATACGCAGTATTTT. Amino acids: CASSFYSDTQYF.

The gene calls are TRBV20-1 and TRBJ1-1; D ambiguous. Germline V lookup: CDR1 DFQATT, CDR2 SNEGSKA (reference sequence). Trimming removed 3 bases at V and 7 bases at J, with 9 bases between. The CDR3 is made up of 11 amino acids. The CDR3 region is CSASCGSEAFF. CDR3 DNA sequence: TGCAGTGCTAGCTGCGGGAGTGAAGCTTTCTTT.

The V and J genes are TRBV2 and TRBJ1-4, with no clear D. This CDR3 is built from 15 residues. V shed 6 bases and J shed 7 bases, with 18 bases lying between them. From germline, CDR1 is SNHLY and CDR2 FYNNEI. In DNA form, the CDR3 reads TGTGCCAGCAGCCCCTTAAGTCATCGGGGTGAAAAACTGTTTTTT. Amino acid sequence: CASSPLSHRGEKLFF. Based on the CDR3 plus reference TRBV2 and TRBJ1-4, the full variable domain is EPEVTQTPSHQVTQMGQEVILRCVPISNHLYFYWYRQILGQKVEFLVSFYNNEISEKSEIFDDQFSVERPDGSNFTLKIRSTKLEDSAMYFCASSPLSHRGEKLFFGSGTQLSVL.

This sequence joins TRBV5-6 and TRBJ2-2; TRBD2 matches 10 bases. Looked up from germline, CDR1 is SGHDT and CDR2 is YYEEEE. This CDR3 spans 15 amino acids. V lost 2 bases, J lost 6 bases, and 4 bases stayed unmatched. CDR3 sequence (DNA): TGTGCCAGCAGCTTACAGCGGGAGGGGCCCGGGGAGCTGTTTTTT. Translating it yields CASSLQREGPGELFF.

This chain joins TRBV4-1 and TRBJ2-2, with D possibly being TRBD2 (6 bases). Trimming removed 1 base at V and 2 bases at J, with 14 bases between. From germline, CDR1 is MGHRA and CDR2 YSYEKL. The CDR3 length is 17 residues. The CDR3 DNA follows: TGCGCCAGCAGCCAAGCTCCGGGGGACGCAAACACCGGGGAGCTGTTTTTT. It encodes CASSQAPGDANTGELFF.

The chain is built from TRBV5-8 and TRBJ1-5; D is unclear. This CDR3 contains 14 residues. Looked up from germline, CDR1 is SGHTS and CDR2 is YDEGEE. Trimming shortened V by 3 bases and J by 3 bases, and 10 bases separated the two germline ends. The CDR3 loop is CASSSPQNNQPQHF. The CDR3, as DNA: TGTGCCAGCAGCTCACCCCAGAACAATCAGCCCCAGCATTTT.

J is TRBJ2-7 and V is TRBV28, with 16 bases matching TRBD2. This CDR3 has 18 amino acids. V dropped 3 bases and J dropped 5; count of bases not matched to a gene: 10. CDR1 MDHEN and CDR2 SYDVKM come from the germline V gene. Written as DNA, the CDR3 is TGTGCCAGCAGTTTCGGGCCCGGGACTAGCGGGAGGGACAACGAGCAGTACTTC. Its translation: CASSFGPGTSGRDNEQYF.

This clone was detected once. This sequence joins TRBV28 and TRBJ2-1; 8 nucleotides agree with TRBD2. V lost 6 bases, J lost 7 bases, and 8 bases stayed unmatched. In germline, CDR1 is MDHEN, CDR2 SYDVKM. This CDR3 is 14 amino acids long. The CDR3: CASRLSGSENEQFF. As DNA, the CDR3 is TGTGCCAGCAGGCTGAGCGGGAGTGAGAATGAGCAGTTCTTC.

This clone has more than one count but fewer than ten. V is TRBV4-3 and J is TRBJ1-5; possibly TRBD1 for D (5 bases). V was pared by 1 base and J by 4 bases, with 23 bases between. The CDR3 covers 19 residues. CDR1 and CDR2 (germline): LGHNA, YSLEER. The CDR3 loop is CASSQVGKRTQEQNQPQHF. CDR3 bases: TGCGCCAGCAGCCAAGTGGGTAAGAGGACACAGGAGCAAAATCAGCCCCAGCATTTT.

This chain uses TRBV4-3 with TRBJ2-7, with 12 bases that match TRBD2. Germline V gives CDR1 LGHNA, CDR2 YSLEER. Losses at the gene ends were 1 base for V and 3 bases for J; bases not matched to a gene: 13. This CDR3 comprises 19 residues. The CDR3 spells CASSQAVTSGGLPIYEQYF. CDR3 coding DNA: TGCGCCAGCAGCCAAGCCGTGACTAGCGGGGGATTACCAATCTACGAGCAGTACTTC.

This sequence joins TRBV11-2 and TRBJ2-7, with D maybe TRBD2 (5 bases). This CDR3 has 17 amino acids. V lost 4 bases and J lost 4, with 23 bases in between. Looked up from germline, CDR1 is SGHAT and CDR2 is FQNNGV. CDR3 residues: CASSSTGSPYVLYEQYF. In nucleotides, the CDR3 is TGTGCCAGCAGCTCCACGGGATCCCCGTACGTCCTTTACGAGCAGTACTTC. Complete variable domain (other parts from reference TRBV11-2 and TRBJ2-7): EAGVAQSPRYKIIEKRQSVAFWCNPISGHATLYWYQQILGQGPKLLIQFQNNGVVDDSQLPKDRFSAERLKGVDSTLKIQPAKLEDSAVYLCASSSTGSPYVLYEQYFGPGTRLTVT.